This entry describes one T cell receptor beta chain. These data come from a study of cytomegalovirus exposure and HLA in healthy donors. The CDR3 has 15 amino acids. The ends were cut back, 5 bases at V and 4 bases at J, with 17 bases in the middle. Germline loops: CDR1 MNHNY, CDR2 SVGAGI (reference sequence). This PCR relied on a set of 60 Vbeta primers and 13 Jbeta primers. Generated by immunoSEQ multiplex PCR, the TCRdb table keeps only in-frame clones and is missing some. The sample carries around 130,000 clones, about 8.6% recorded once. Sequenced material: PBMCs. The J gene is TRBJ1-1, the V gene TRBV6-6; D possibly corresponds to TRBD1 (5 bases). This clonotype was obtained from a woman aged 40 to 50 in good health and CMV-seropositive. The CDR3 DNA reads TGTGCCAGCAGTCGCATTCAGGGTCCATCCACTGAAGCTTTCTTT. It codes for CASSRIQGPSTEAFF.